The 9 T cell receptor beta chains listed next were all sequenced from one sample in a study of vaccination effects on CD4 cells after COVID-19. After expansion with viral peptide pools in the ViraFEST assay, antigen-specific CD4+ T cells were sequenced. Researchers isolated CD4+ T cells once roughly ten days of culture had elapsed. The study found no prior SARS-CoV-2 infection in the vaccine recipients, who tested negative for nucleocapsid antibodies. No antigens are known for them. Libraries were prepared by immunoSEQ multiplex PCR; TCRdb keeps only in-frame clonotypes and omits some of them. The sample contains 25,000 to 30,000 clones, about 70% of which appear only once. The sequences come from CD4+ T cells from PBMCs cultured with HCoV-NL63 spike peptides, collected before COVID-19 vaccination. These receptors all come from a human donor who received a COVID-19 vaccine.

This chain connects TRBV18 to TRBJ2-7, with D unresolved. Germline assignment: CDR1 KGHSH and CDR2 LQKENI. Trimming removed 2 bases at V and 5 bases at J, with 4 bases between. The CDR3 runs to 11 residues. The CDR3 region is CASSPGDEQYF. The DNA for the CDR3 is TGTGCCAGCTCACCAGGGGACGAGCAGTACTTC.

This chain connects TRBV24-1 to TRBJ1-2; D remains unclear. V lost 8 bases, J lost 12 bases, and 15 bases lay in between. CDR1 is KGHDR, CDR2 SFDVKD, per germline. The CDR3 has 11 residues. In nucleotides, the CDR3 is TGTGCCACCATCTACGGACTCAAGGACACCTTC. Residues: CATIYGLKDTF.

The chain uses TRBV2 and TRBJ1-2; TRBD1 matches at 7 bases. The V segment lost 10 bases and the J segment 7 bases; nucleotides outside the gene matches: 15. The CDR3 is 14 residues long. The V gene's germline CDR1 is SNHLY and CDR2 FYNNEI. Written as DNA, the CDR3 is TGTGCCATCCGAGGTGGACAGGAACCTCTTGGCTACACCTTC. Translating gives CAIRGGQEPLGYTF.

This clone was counted a few times. This chain links TRBV27 with TRBJ1-6, with TRBD1 matching 10 bases. Germline V gene lookup returns CDR1 MNHEY and CDR2 SMNVEV (reference sequence). The junction had 7 bases not matched to a gene; V was cut back by 5 bases and J by 9 bases. CDR3 length equals 15 residues. Here the CDR3 reads CASSLDRGHSSPLHF. DNA for the CDR3: TGTGCCAGCAGTCTCGACAGGGGGCATAGTTCACCCCTCCACTTT.

This chain connects TRBV5-1 to TRBJ2-5; TRBD2 matches at 8 bases. This CDR3 spans 16 amino acids. In germline, CDR1 is SGHRS, CDR2 YFSETQ. Trimming cost V 2 bases and J 4 bases; bases outside gene matches: 10. CDR3 sequence (DNA): TGCGCCAGCAGCTTCGGGGGGGTAGGACGGGGAGAGACCCAGTACTTC. Its protein product is CASSFGGVGRGETQYF. The variable domain in full, completed from reference TRBV5-1 and TRBJ2-5, reads KAGVTQTPRYLIKTRGQQVTLSCSPISGHRSVSWYQQTPGQGLQFLFEYFSETQRNKGNFPGRFSGRQFSNSRSEMNVSTLELGDSALYLCASSFGGVGRGETQYFGPGTRLLVL.

The chain uses TRBV6-2 or TRBV6-3 and TRBJ2-7, with 9 bases that match TRBD2. CDR1 is MNHEY and CDR2 is SVGEGT in the germline V gene. J was trimmed by 4 bases and V by 0 bases; bases with no gene match: 22. The CDR3 runs to 21 residues. The CDR3 protein is CASSYSMDGGGDNFRRYEQYF. For the CDR3, the DNA is TGTGCCAGCAGTTACTCGATGGACGGCGGGGGGGACAATTTCCGTAGATACGAGCAGTACTTC.

In this sample, this clone is large. The chain has TRBV2 and TRBJ1-2; D is uncertain. V lost 4 bases and J lost 2, with 11 bases in between. Germline lookup yields CDR1 SNHLY and CDR2 FYNNEI. This CDR3 has 14 residues. The CDR3 DNA follows: TGTGCCAGCAGTGGCGACGGATTAAACTATGGCTACACCTTC. It is translated as CASSGDGLNYGYTF.

This clone was seen a handful of times. The CDR3 reads CASSSSGTGNTEAFF. The CDR3 DNA is TGTGCCAGTAGTTCTTCCGGGACGGGGAACACTGAAGCTTTCTTT. The chain recombines TRBV19 with TRBJ1-1; TRBD1 is a possible D gene (5 bases). Germline assignment: CDR1 LNHDA and CDR2 SQIVND (reference sequence). The CDR3 spans 15 residues. The V gene lost 5 bases and the J gene lost 1 base, with 14 bases spanning the gap.

The chain employs TRBV19 and TRBJ1-2; D gene unclear. Germline values: CDR1 LNHDA, CDR2 SQIVND (reference sequence). CDR3 length: 14 residues. V was trimmed by 8 bases and J by 4 bases, leaving 17 bases between them. The CDR3 DNA sequence: TGTGCCAGTGTAAAGGCTCATAAAGGCTATGGCTACACCTTC. Translating gives CASVKAHKGYGYTF.